Described below is a single T cell receptor (beta chain) sequence and its context. Its antigen is still unknown. Described time point: baseline pretreatment blood. Treatment of the sample: 15 Gy SBRT to primary tumor, nephrectomy 4 weeks later. Blood was sampled at baseline, 2 weeks and 4 weeks after SBRT. The patient's renal cell carcinoma had clear cell pathology. TCRdb's copy holds only in-frame clones and misses some; the assay was immunoSEQ multiplex PCR. The table includes roughly 150,000 clones, about 87% detected once. The data belong to a study of radiation and T cells in renal cell carcinoma. Study results and limitations: In blood, top tumor clones expanded by 2 weeks, shrinking by 4.

V dropped 0 bases and J dropped 1 base, with 4 bases sitting between them. CDR1 PRHDT and CDR2 FYEKMQ come from the germline V gene (reference sequence). The CDR3 has 15 amino acids. This clonotype originated in a woman aged 70-85 years with renal cell carcinoma. The chain has TRBV13 and TRBJ2-6; D call uncertain. The sample in question was blood, obtained from a patient whose treatment included radiotherapy and nephrectomy. The CDR3 sequence is CASSLGQSGANVLTF. CDR3 bases: TGTGCCAGCAGCTTAGGGCAGTCTGGGGCCAACGTCCTGACTTTC.